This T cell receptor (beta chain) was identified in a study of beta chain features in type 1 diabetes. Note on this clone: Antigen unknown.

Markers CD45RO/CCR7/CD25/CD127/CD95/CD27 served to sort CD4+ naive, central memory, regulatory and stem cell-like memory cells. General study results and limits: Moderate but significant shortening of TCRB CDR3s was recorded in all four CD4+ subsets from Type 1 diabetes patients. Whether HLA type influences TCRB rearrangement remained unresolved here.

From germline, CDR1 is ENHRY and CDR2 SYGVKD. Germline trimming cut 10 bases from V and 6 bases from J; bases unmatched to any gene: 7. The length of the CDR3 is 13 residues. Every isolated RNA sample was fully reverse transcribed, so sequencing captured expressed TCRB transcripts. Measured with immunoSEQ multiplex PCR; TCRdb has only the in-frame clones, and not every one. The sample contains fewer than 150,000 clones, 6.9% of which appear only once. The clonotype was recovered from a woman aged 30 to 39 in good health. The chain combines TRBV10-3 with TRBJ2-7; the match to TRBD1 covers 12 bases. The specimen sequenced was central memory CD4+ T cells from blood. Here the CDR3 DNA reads TGTGCCACGTCCGGGACAGGGGGCTCCGAGCAGTACTTC. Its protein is CATSGTGGSEQYF.